The 31 T cell receptor beta chains in this list originate from one sample, sequenced in a study of blood T cell repertoires in COVID-19. Clones were read by immunoSEQ multiplex PCR, and TCRdb kept only the in-frame ones, dropping some. There are fewer than 250,000 clones in the sample; 75% to 90% occur only once, and about 5% lies in the top ten. Sequencing was carried out using peripheral blood. These receptors were obtained from a woman between 40 and 50 years old with acute or convalescent COVID-19.

V and J are TRBV19 and TRBJ1-5, with TRBD1 matching over 8 bases. The CDR3 runs 15 residues. Unmatched junction bases numbered 8, after V lost 5 bases and J lost 5 bases. Germline V gene sequence: CDR1 LNHDA, CDR2 SQIVND (reference sequence). In nucleotides, the CDR3 is TGTGCCAGTAGTGACTCAGGGGGCGCTTATCAGCCCCAGCATTTT. Translated: CASSDSGGAYQPQHF. Variable domain in full (rest from reference TRBV19 and TRBJ1-5): DGGITQSPKYLFRKEGQNVTLSCEQNLNHDAMYWYRQDPGQGLRLIYYSQIVNDFQKGDIAEGYSVSREKKESFPLTVTSAQKNPTAFYLCASSDSGGAYQPQHFGDGTRLSIL.

About this clone: Its ends do not fully match the called genes, so a read error is possible. The chain's CDR3 is CTSSQVAGQGETGELFF. In DNA, the CDR3 is TGCACCAGCAGCCAAGTTGCCGGACAGGGAGAGACCGGGGAGCTGTTTTTT. This chain connects TRBV4-1 to TRBJ2-2, with TRBD1 matching over 8 bases. This CDR3 has 17 residues. Per germline, CDR1 MGHRA and CDR2 YSYEKL.

The rearrangement joins TRBV12-5 to TRBJ1-5; TRBD1 is a possible D gene (5 bases). The V gene's germline CDR1 is LGHNT and CDR2 FRNRAP. The CDR3 has 13 residues. With 4 bases removed from V and 4 bases from J, the gap between germline ends came to 8 bases. The CDR3 DNA reads as TGTGCTAGTGGTTATGGGGGGAATCAGCCCCAGCATTTT. Translation: CASGYGGNQPQHF.

V is TRBV25-1 and J is TRBJ2-2, with D uncertain. Trimming took off 1 base at V and 6 bases at J, with 9 bases between the two ends. This CDR3 is built from 14 residues. CDR1 is MGHDK and CDR2 is SYGVNS in the germline V gene. CDR3 residues: CASSESTAPGELFF. CDR3 in DNA: TGTGCCAGCAGTGAATCCACTGCTCCCGGGGAGCTGTTTTTT.

This chain links TRBV9 with TRBJ1-1; possible D gene TRBD1, 5 bases. With 1 base removed from V and 3 bases from J, the gap between germline ends came to 10 bases. The length of the CDR3 is 14 residues. Looked up from germline, CDR1 is SGDLS and CDR2 is YYNGEE. Here the CDR3 DNA reads TGTGCCAGCAGCGTACAGGGTATGGACACTGAAGCTTTCTTT. The encoded protein is CASSVQGMDTEAFF.

CDR3 bases: TGTGCCAGCCGTAGAAGCGGGGTAGGTGGAGATACGCAGTATTTT. Amino acid sequence: CASRRSGVGGDTQYF. This chain joins TRBV6-5 and TRBJ2-3, with TRBD2 identical over 7 bases. Germline loops: CDR1 MNHEY, CDR2 SVGAGI. J gave up 5 bases and V 8 bases, and 13 bases lay outside the gene matches. CDR3 length equals 15 residues.

The chain is built from TRBV3-1 (or the pseudogene TRBV3-2) and TRBJ1-1, with D hard to call. The CDR3 covers 15 residues. Germline CDR1 reads LGHDT; CDR2 reads YNNKEL (reference sequence). V was pared by 4 bases and J by 4 bases, with 16 bases between. The DNA for the CDR3 is TGTGCCAGCAGCCTCGCGGGCCCCCGCTCCACTGAAGCTTTCTTT. Amino acids: CASSLAGPRSTEAFF.

V usage is TRBV25-1 and J usage is TRBJ2-5; weak D call: TRBD1 (6 bases). The V end lost 7 bases, the J end lost 7 bases, and 16 bases lay between the germline ends. Germline CDR1 and CDR2: MGHDK and SYGVNS. The CDR3 totals 13 residues. For the CDR3, the DNA is TGTGCCAGCACCGGACAGTTCCAGGGGACCCAGTACTTC. This codes for CASTGQFQGTQYF.

J is TRBJ2-5 and V is TRBV30; TRBD2 matches at 7 bases. CDR3 length: 11 residues. From germline, CDR1 is GTSNPN and CDR2 SVGIG (reference sequence). V was pared by 3 bases and J by 5 bases, with 0 bases of the junction left unmatched. The CDR3 sequence is CAWSGGETQYF. The CDR3, as DNA: TGTGCCTGGAGCGGGGGGGAGACCCAGTACTTC. The whole variable domain, filled in from reference TRBV30 and TRBJ2-5, reads SQTIHQWPATLVQPVGSPLSLECTVEGTSNPNLYWYRQAAGRGLQLLFYSVGIGQISSEVPQNLSASRPQDRQFILSSKKLLLSDSGFYLCAWSGGETQYFGPGTRLLVL.

This sequence joins TRBV10-2 and TRBJ1-5; TRBD1 might be the D (6 bases). Between the trimmed V and J ends, which lost 3 bases and 7 bases, there was a span of 13 bases. CDR3 length equals 14 residues. Germline V lookup: CDR1 WSHSY, CDR2 SAAADI. Written as DNA, the CDR3 is TGCGCCAGCAGTGAACAGGGTTTTACGCAGCCCCAGCATTTT. Translation: CASSEQGFTQPQHF.

This clone was seen just once. The V call is TRBV19, the J call TRBJ1-1; 7 nucleotides match TRBD1. The CDR3 runs to 15 residues. V was pared by 1 base and J by 1 base, with 3 bases of the junction left unmatched. Looked up from germline, CDR1 is LNHDA and CDR2 is SQIVND (reference sequence). The CDR3 reads CASSIGRQGNTEAFF. CDR3 in DNA: TGTGCCAGTAGTATAGGTAGACAGGGGAACACTGAAGCTTTCTTT.

The chain joins TRBV27 to TRBJ1-1; D is perhaps TRBD1 (5 bases). V was pared by 5 bases and J by 8 bases, with 15 bases between. The CDR3 is 13 amino acids. Germline V gene sequence: CDR1 MNHEY, CDR2 SMNVEV (reference sequence). The DNA for the CDR3 is TGTGCCAGCAGTAGCGCTCAGGGTTCCGAAGCTTTCTTT. It is translated as CASSSAQGSEAFF.

V is TRBV12-5 and J is TRBJ1-1, with a possible D match to TRBD1 (6 bases). The germline V gene encodes CDR1 LGHNT and CDR2 FRNRAP. Trimming left V 1 base short and J 1 base short, with 10 bases between. The CDR3 has 15 amino acids. CDR3: CASGLDTDRNTEAFF. For the CDR3, the DNA is TGTGCTAGTGGTTTGGATACGGACAGGAACACTGAAGCTTTCTTT. The entire variable domain, with the rest obtained from reference TRBV12-5 and TRBJ1-1, is as follows: DARVTQTPRHKVTEMGQEVTMRCQPILGHNTVFWYRQTMMQGLELLAYFRNRAPLDDSGMPKDRFSAEMPDATLATLKIQPSEPRDSAVYFCASGLDTDRNTEAFFGQGTRLTVV.

The chain carries TRBV4-1 and TRBJ1-1, with D unresolved. Trimming took 0 bases from V and 0 from J, leaving 5 bases between them. The CDR3 covers 14 residues. Germline assignment: CDR1 MGHRA and CDR2 YSYEKL. The DNA for the CDR3 is TGCGCCAGCAGCCAAGATCGGGTGAACACTGAAGCTTTCTTT. As protein: CASSQDRVNTEAFF.

The rearrangement joins TRBV11-2 to TRBJ2-1, with 7 bases lining up with TRBD1. The CDR3 consists of 15 residues. In germline, CDR1 is SGHAT, CDR2 FQNNGV. The V gene end was trimmed by 6 bases and the J gene end by 0 bases; junction bases not matched to a gene: 5. The CDR3 coding sequence is TGTGCCAGCAGGCCGGGACAGAGCTCCTACAATGAGCAGTTCTTC. Its protein product is CASRPGQSSYNEQFF.

V gene TRBV5-6 combines with J gene TRBJ1-2; 8 positions match TRBD1. This CDR3 contains 14 residues. V shed 3 bases and J 4 bases; nucleotides not matched to a gene: 5. Germline V CDR1 and CDR2: SGHDT, YYEEEE. CDR3 sequence: CASSSRTGLYGYTF. CDR3 sequence (DNA): TGTGCCAGCAGCTCCAGGACAGGGCTCTATGGCTACACCTTC.

The CDR3 here is CASSHHLKTNTEAFF. For the CDR3, the DNA is TGCGCCAGCAGCCACCACTTAAAAACGAACACTGAAGCTTTCTTT. This chain connects TRBV4-1 to TRBJ1-1; no firm D call. Trimming removed 3 bases at V and 1 base at J, with 12 bases between. Germline V gene lookup returns CDR1 MGHRA and CDR2 YSYEKL. The CDR3 sequence is 15 residues long.

The chain couples TRBV25-1 to TRBJ1-5; D is perhaps TRBD1 (5 bases). CDR3 length equals 14 residues. Trimming left V 5 bases short and J 7 bases short, with 15 bases between. Germline CDR1 reads MGHDK; CDR2 reads SYGVNS. CDR3 amino acids: CASSWGGSGQPQHF. In DNA form, the CDR3 reads TGTGCCAGCAGTTGGGGGGGTTCAGGGCAGCCCCAGCATTTT.

The chain uses TRBV7-6 and TRBJ2-3; TRBD2 agrees at 9 bases. The junction had 5 bases not matched to a gene; V was cut back by 1 base and J by 0 bases. The CDR3 is 17 residues long. In germline, CDR1 is SGHVS, CDR2 FNYEAQ. This CDR3 reads CASSLGASGVSTDTQYF. The CDR3 DNA follows: TGTGCCAGCAGCTTAGGAGCTAGCGGGGTGAGCACAGATACGCAGTATTTT.

This rearrangement joins TRBV14 to TRBJ1-2; D may be TRBD1 (6 bases). Germline CDR1 reads SGHDN; CDR2 reads FVKESK. CDR3 length: 16 amino acids. Trimming took 2 bases from V and 7 from J, leaving 20 bases between them. The CDR3 coding sequence is TGTGCCAGCAGCCAAAACACCGGGACACGGAGTGTTGGCTACACCTTC. The encoded protein is CASSQNTGTRSVGYTF. The full variable domain, completed using reference TRBV14 and TRBJ1-2, is EAGVTQFPSHSVIEKGQTVTLRCDPISGHDNLYWYRRVMGKEIKFLLHFVKESKQDESGMPNNRFLAERTGGTYSTLKVQPAELEDSGVYFCASSQNTGTRSVGYTFGSGTRLTVV.

The chain uses TRBV9 and TRBJ1-2, with TRBD1 matching over 11 bases. The CDR3 runs 15 residues. The germline V gene encodes CDR1 SGDLS and CDR2 YYNGEE. Losses at the gene ends were 3 bases for V and 3 bases for J; bases not matched to a gene: 4. The CDR3 loop is CASSARTGGDYGYTF. As DNA, the CDR3 is TGTGCCAGCAGCGCACGGACAGGGGGCGACTATGGCTACACCTTC. The whole variable domain, remainder taken from reference TRBV9 and TRBJ1-2, is DSGVTQTPKHLITATGQRVTLRCSPRSGDLSVYWYQQSLDQGLQFLIQYYNGEERAKGNILERFSAQQFPDLHSELNLSSLELGDSALYFCASSARTGGDYGYTFGSGTRLTVV.

The chain employs TRBV5-4 and TRBJ2-6; 7 bases line up with TRBD1. The germline CDR1 and CDR2 sequences are SGHNT and YYREEE (reference sequence). The CDR3 is 17 amino acids. V trimming: 4 bases; J trimming: 0 bases; junction bases outside the gene matches: 7. CDR3 region: CASSGWDSSSGANVLTF. CDR3 DNA sequence: TGTGCCAGCAGCGGGTGGGACAGTTCCTCTGGGGCCAACGTCCTGACTTTC.

The chain couples TRBV14 to TRBJ2-7; the match to TRBD2 covers 7 bases. J gave up 6 bases and V 6 bases, and 8 bases lay outside the gene matches. Germline values: CDR1 SGHDN, CDR2 FVKESK. This CDR3 has 13 residues. CDR3 residues: CASRGTGGGEQYV. Here the CDR3 DNA reads TGTGCCAGCAGGGGGACGGGGGGAGGCGAGCAGTACGTC.

The rearrangement joins TRBV4-1 to TRBJ1-4, with D perhaps matching TRBD1 (6 bases). CDR1 and CDR2 (germline): MGHRA, YSYEKL. This CDR3 is 16 amino acids long. V was cut by 3 bases and J by 5 bases, with 16 bases left in between. The CDR3: CASSQGQTGGNEKLFF. As DNA, the CDR3 is TGCGCCAGCAGCCAGGGTCAGACAGGTGGGAATGAAAAACTGTTTTTT.

This clone was detected once. The rearrangement joins TRBV5-6 to TRBJ1-5; 11 nucleotides agree with TRBD1. Germline-derived CDR1 and CDR2 are SGHDT and YYEEEE. This CDR3 is 15 amino acids long. Trimming took 0 bases from V and 6 from J; bases not matched to a gene: 2. The CDR3 region has the DNA TGTGCCAGCAGCTTGGAGGGACAGGGGGGTCAGCCCCAGCATTTT. Its protein product is CASSLEGQGGQPQHF.

The genes are TRBV11-1 and TRBJ2-5, with 11 bases matching TRBD1. Trimming removed 3 bases from V and 2 bases from J; junction bases left unmatched: 5. Germline V gives CDR1 SGHAT, CDR2 FQDESV (reference sequence). The CDR3 spans 16 residues. CDR3 in DNA: TGTGCCAGCAGCTTGCTGGGACAGGGGGTACAAGAGACCCAGTACTTC. Protein: CASSLLGQGVQETQYF.

The V and J genes are TRBV10-3 and TRBJ2-1, with D possibly being TRBD1 (6 bases). The germline CDR1 and CDR2 sequences are ENHRY and SYGVKD. This CDR3 spans 13 amino acids. V lost 11 bases, J lost 7 bases, and 18 bases lay in between. The CDR3 sequence: CAVGARGQNEQFF. CDR3 coding DNA: TGTGCCGTGGGAGCGAGGGGACAAAATGAGCAGTTCTTC.

J is TRBJ1-5 and V is TRBV6-5; 7 positions match TRBD1. The CDR3 consists of 15 residues. In germline, CDR1 is MNHEY, CDR2 SVGAGI. V trimming: 6 bases; J trimming: 2 bases; junction bases outside the gene matches: 7. The CDR3 loop is CASSPTGMGNQPQHF. CDR3 in DNA: TGTGCCAGCAGCCCGACAGGGATGGGCAATCAGCCCCAGCATTTT.

The rearrangement joins TRBV30 to TRBJ1-5; a possible D gene is TRBD1 (5 bases). Looked up from germline, CDR1 is GTSNPN and CDR2 is SVGIG (reference sequence). The CDR3 consists of 13 residues. V lost 1 base and J 3 bases, leaving 7 bases between the germline ends. As DNA, the CDR3 is TGTGCCTGGAGTGAACAGGACAATCAGCCCCAGCATTTT. This codes for CAWSEQDNQPQHF. The full variable domain, completed using reference TRBV30 and TRBJ1-5, is SQTIHQWPATLVQPVGSPLSLECTVEGTSNPNLYWYRQAAGRGLQLLFYSVGIGQISSEVPQNLSASRPQDRQFILSSKKLLLSDSGFYLCAWSEQDNQPQHFGDGTRLSIL.

This sequence joins TRBV10-3 and TRBJ2-5; TRBD2 aligns across 8 bases. Germline V lookup: CDR1 ENHRY, CDR2 SYGVKD. This CDR3 is built from 15 residues. V was clipped by 5 bases and J by 8 bases; unmatched bases: 13. This chain's CDR3 is CAISLGGAGAETQYF. The CDR3 DNA reads as TGTGCCATCAGTCTCGGGGGAGCGGGGGCAGAAACCCAGTACTTC.

This clone appeared a few times. The chain joins TRBV27 to TRBJ1-2, with 7 bases identical to TRBD1. The ends lost 4 bases at V and 8 bases at J; junction bases unmatched: 13. The CDR3 is 15 residues long. CDR1 MNHEY and CDR2 SMNVEV come from the germline V gene (reference sequence). The CDR3 loop reads CASSSYTGAEGGYTF. Here the CDR3 DNA reads TGTGCCAGCAGTTCCTACACAGGGGCCGAGGGAGGCTACACCTTC.